This T cell receptor beta chain comes out of a study of blood T cells in healthy people across ages. Study-wide context: About one barcoded beta molecule per two T cells was captured by template switching.

The study's findings and limits: Among long-lived donors, naive CD4+ cells were more numerous and diversity higher than in aged donors.

The sample providers were healthy Caucasian people from Russia, aged roughly 6 to 90. Turning to this clonotype: Its antigen is not identified.

Through a sample-barcoded 5' primer and a J-beta primer mix, a second PCR was run for 7 to 11 cycles. One entry per CDR3 protein, called by TCRdb with MiXCR from the 5' RACE reads. Of a few hundred thousand distinct CDR3 sequences listed, 25% to 30% were seen once; the top ten hold approximately 28%. Trimming pared 7 bases from V and 0 bases from J, leaving 7 bases between. The CDR3 covers 12 residues. Germline V gives CDR1 DFQATT, CDR2 SNEGSKA (reference sequence). Sequencing was done on a sample of blood. The chain couples TRBV20-1 to TRBJ2-4; D is uncertain. The TCR sequence derives from a woman aged 70-85 years in good health. For the CDR3, the DNA is TGCAGTGGAGCCCTAGCCAAAAACATTCAGTACTTC. It translates to CSGALAKNIQYF.